The T cell receptor (beta chain) described here comes from a study of T-cell memory formation after mild COVID-19 (dated by TCRdb to the early 2020s). For the study in its entirety: Most TCR sequence clusters were specific to one of the two donors. Longitudinal TCRalpha and TCRbeta repertoire sequencing tracked T-cell clones expanding and contracting after mild COVID-19 in two donors. Two young, previously healthy adult volunteers made up the cohort, one male and one female. The paper's findings and limits, for the study overall: Some responding clones were found in pre-infection memory, which suggests that pre-existing cross-reactive memory T cells took part in the SARS-CoV-2 response. Contracting CD4+ clones appeared mostly in the CM and EM memory subsets, whereas CD8+ clones were enriched in EMRA. The study included only a couple of mild cases, and larger cohorts that include severe cases with pre-infection samples were judged to be necessary. The second-wave clones that peaked on day 37 were not confirmed to be SARS-CoV-2 specific. Balanced CD4/CD8 phenotypes were observed for clones contracting from day 15 to 85, whereas a bias towards CD4+ was observed for a second wave of clones expanding from day 15 to 37.

As for this clonotype: The antigen it recognizes is unknown. Base qualities are not provided; no much larger clone lies one nucleotide away.

For sequencing, an Illumina NovaSeq 6000 was employed. TCRalpha and TCRbeta cDNA libraries were constructed by 5'RACE with constant-segment primers, with sample barcodes and unique molecular identifiers being introduced. RNA was extracted from every sample with Trizol reagent. Library amplification was performed in two PCR steps, and a second sample barcode and Illumina TruSeq adapters were introduced in the second step. Sequencing of the libraries was done on an Illumina NovaSeq, producing 2 x 150 bp paired-end reads. The original pipeline was this. Demultiplexing of reads and collapsing into UMI-guided consensus sequences were performed with migec v1.2.7. Using mixcr v2.1.11, UMI consensuses were aligned to TRA and TRB V and J templates and then assembled into clonotypes. A clonotype was counted as expanded or contracted only when both edgeR and NoisET called the clonotype significant, with the noise models trained on biological replicates. For edgeR calls, the cutoffs were a false discovery rate-adjusted p below 0.01 and a log2 fold-change threshold of 1. As an exploratory analysis of dynamics, max-normalized trajectories of the 1000 most abundant clonotypes were examined by PCA with hierarchical clustering. Separately sequenced CD4+ and CD8+ repertoires were used to assign the CD4 or CD8 phenotype of responding clones. The public reads were reanalyzed by TCRdb: fastp trimming at Q25, MiXCR alignment, in-frame beta chains only. Each record represents a unique CDR3 protein, reported with the most common genes and DNA among its rows. The V and J calls here are based on TCRdb, not the publication. This sample gives about 110,000 distinct CDR3 sequences in total; about 18% of them show up just once. Less than 6.5% of the sample is taken by the ten largest.

PBMCs were isolated by Ficoll-Paque density gradient centrifugation. This clonotype was sampled from a man between 18 and 35 years old who had mild COVID-19 (a few samples of this study predate the infection). The sample titles of this study are shuffled in the database, so cell type and time point are left out; the donor was told from shared clones. Material: PBMCs or a T cell subset sorted from them (not recorded which).

The DNA sequence is TGTGCCAGCAGCGCACGGAAGGGGGGGGAGCTGTTTTTT. Its coded protein is CASSARKGGELFF. Rearrangement joined TRBV9 to TRBJ2-2, and TRBD1 may be the D gene, going by 5 matching bases. V is shortened by 3 bases, J by 8 bases, and the region joining them spans 11 bases. The germline V gene sets CDR1 to SGDLS and CDR2 to YYNGEE. The CDR3 runs 13 amino acids, cysteine and phenylalanine included. Kept here is only the CDR3 DNA, which spans 39 bases and is read in frame from base 1.